Presented here are 17 T cell receptor beta chains from one specimen sequenced in a study of cytomegalovirus exposure and HLA in healthy donors (dated by TCRdb to about 2017). Libraries were built with the immunoSEQ multiplex PCR assay. A mixture of 60 forward primers for TCR Vbeta segments and 13 reverse primers for TCR Jbeta segments was used in the multiplex PCR. Here the immuneACCESS table is served through TCRdb, limited to in-frame sequences with V and J called. Missing clones are a known gap in these copies; in checked studies unresolved V genes cover under half, and the rest lacks a known reason. This sample gives around 100,000 clones in total; roughly four fifths of them show up just once. The ten largest clones represent 15% to 20% of the sample. Specimen: PBMCs. These receptors all stem from a woman aged 60-70 years in good health and CMV-seropositive.

This clone was counted once. The rearrangement joins TRBV18 to TRBJ2-1; 12 bases line up with TRBD2. Germline V gene data show CDR1 as KGHSH and CDR2 as LQKENI. The V segment lost 3 bases and the J segment 5 bases; nucleotides outside the gene matches: 5. CDR3 size: 16 residues. The CDR3 protein is CASSPLTSGSNNEQFF. In DNA form, the CDR3 reads TGTGCCAGCTCACCTCTGACTAGCGGGAGCAACAATGAGCAGTTCTTC.

V usage is TRBV5-1 and J usage is TRBJ2-2; D is unclear. The germline V and J ends were trimmed by 4 bases and 1 base, with 17 bases remaining between them. The germline CDR1 and CDR2 sequences are SGHRS and YFSETQ. CDR3 length: 17 residues. CDR3 sequence (DNA): TGCGCCAGCAGCCCCGGGTCGGATCTTAGGAACACCGGGGAGCTGTTTTTT. This codes for CASSPGSDLRNTGELFF.

The V gene is TRBV18, the J gene TRBJ2-2; D is ambiguous. Trimming cost V 1 base and J 1 base, with 7 bases left between them. Germline V gene sequence: CDR1 KGHSH, CDR2 LQKENI. The length of the CDR3 is 15 residues. CDR3 loop: CASSPLTGNTGELFF. In nucleotides, the CDR3 is TGTGCCAGCTCACCACTGACGGGGAACACCGGGGAGCTGTTTTTT.

The V call is TRBV6-5, the J call TRBJ1-5, with D hard to call. The CDR3 is 13 amino acids. CDR1 and CDR2 from the germline V gene are MNHEY and SVGAGI. The ends were cut back, 1 base at V and 2 bases at J, with 3 bases in the middle. CDR3 DNA sequence: TGTGCCAGCAGTTACTTAGGCAATCAGCCCCAGCATTTT. Amino acids: CASSYLGNQPQHF.

V gene TRBV11-2 combines with J gene TRBJ2-3; D gene ambiguous. This CDR3 region has 12 residues. Trimming left V 5 bases short and J 4 bases short, with 7 bases between. The germline gives CDR1 SGHAT, CDR2 FQNNGV. CDR3 in amino acids: CASSPVPDTQYF. For the CDR3, the DNA is TGTGCCAGCAGCCCGGTCCCAGATACGCAGTATTTT.

The chain employs TRBV5-6 and TRBJ2-1, with 9 nucleotides matching TRBD1. CDR1 is SGHDT, CDR2 YYEEEE, per germline. The CDR3 is made up of 15 amino acids. With V trimmed by 4 bases and J by 7 bases, 9 bases remained unmatched. The CDR3 DNA is TGTGCCAGCAGCCCTACCGGGACAGGGTATAATGAGCAGTTCTTC. Protein: CASSPTGTGYNEQFF.

This chain connects TRBV10-3 to TRBJ1-4; 8 bases match TRBD1. V gave up 6 bases and J gave up 0 bases; unmatched junction bases: 9. Germline V gene data show CDR1 as ENHRY and CDR2 as SYGVKD. CDR3 length: 17 amino acids. The CDR3 here is CAIRAGGGPATNEKLFF. Here the CDR3 DNA reads TGTGCCATCAGAGCAGGGGGCGGGCCTGCAACTAATGAAAAACTGTTTTTT.

The V call is TRBV18, the J call TRBJ1-4; TRBD1 matches 9 bases. With 4 bases clipped from V and 8 bases from J, the junction kept 8 bases outside the gene matches. This CDR3 has 15 amino acids. CDR1 KGHSH and CDR2 LQKENI come from the germline V gene. In nucleotides, the CDR3 is TGTGCCAGCTCACTCTCCGGGACAGGGCGGGAAAAACTGTTTTTT. It encodes CASSLSGTGREKLFF.

The chain employs TRBV2 and TRBJ2-2; a weak D match, TRBD2 (5 bases). The germline V and J ends were trimmed by 7 bases and 8 bases, with 14 bases remaining between them. CDR3 length equals 13 residues. CDR1 is SNHLY, CDR2 FYNNEI, per germline. CDR3 DNA sequence: TGTGCCAGCAACGCCCCCCCGGGGGGGGAGCTGTTTTTT. Translation: CASNAPPGGELFF. The complete variable domain, with remaining parts taken from reference TRBV2 and TRBJ2-2, reads EPEVTQTPSHQVTQMGQEVILRCVPISNHLYFYWYRQILGQKVEFLVSFYNNEISEKSEIFDDQFSVERPDGSNFTLKIRSTKLEDSAMYFCASNAPPGGELFFGEGSRLTVL.

The chain combines TRBV14 with TRBJ2-5; TRBD1 might be the D (6 bases). With 6 bases removed from V and 6 bases from J, the gap between germline ends came to 17 bases. This CDR3 region has 14 residues. Germline-derived CDR1 and CDR2 are SGHDN and FVKESK. The CDR3 is CASSRAQGLKTQYF. The DNA of the CDR3 is TGTGCCAGCAGTAGGGCCCAGGGGTTGAAGACCCAGTACTTC.

V and J are TRBV27 and TRBJ2-2, with a possible D match to TRBD2 (5 bases). V was clipped by 2 bases and J by 4 bases, with 8 bases between them. Germline values: CDR1 MNHEY, CDR2 SMNVEV (reference sequence). The CDR3 runs 14 residues. The CDR3 reads CASSLGGGTGELFF. As DNA, the CDR3 is TGTGCCAGCAGTTTAGGAGGAGGCACCGGGGAGCTGTTTTTT.

The J gene is TRBJ1-3, the V gene TRBV11-2; D not certain. CDR1 is SGHAT, CDR2 FQNNGV, per germline. The V and J ends lost 2 bases and 4 bases respectively, with 12 bases between them. The CDR3 spans 15 residues. The CDR3 sequence: CASSLSGLKGNTIYF. The CDR3 DNA reads as TGTGCCAGCAGCTTATCGGGGTTGAAAGGAAACACCATATATTTT.

DNA for the CDR3: TGTGCCAGTAGTAGGACTAGTTCCTACGAGCAGTACTTC. As protein: CASSRTSSYEQYF. The chain carries TRBV19 and TRBJ2-7; 7 positions match TRBD2. V lost 4 bases, J lost 1 base, and 1 base stayed unmatched. CDR3 length equals 13 residues. Per germline, CDR1 LNHDA and CDR2 SQIVND (reference sequence).

This clone came up once. V usage is TRBV5-4 and J usage is TRBJ2-3; maybe TRBD1 (6 bases). The CDR3 loop spans 16 amino acids. CDR1 is SGHNT and CDR2 is YYREEE in the germline V gene (reference sequence). The V end lost 1 base, the J end lost 1 base, and 13 bases lay between the germline ends. The CDR3 region is CASSLKQGQGTDTQYF. CDR3 in DNA: TGTGCCAGCAGCTTGAAACAGGGTCAGGGCACAGATACGCAGTATTTT.

This clone was picked up one time. V is TRBV2 and J is TRBJ1-2; 12 bases are a match to TRBD1. The CDR3 spans 16 residues. CDR1 is SNHLY and CDR2 is FYNNEI in the germline V gene. V shed 6 bases and J 6 bases; nucleotides not matched to a gene: 11. The CDR3 DNA reads as TGTGCCAGCAGGACGGGACAGGGGGCTTCTACGGATGGCTACACCTTC. It is translated as CASRTGQGASTDGYTF.

This clone has a handful of counts. The chain has TRBV30 and TRBJ2-1, with 10 nucleotides matching TRBD2. Per the germline V gene, CDR1 is GTSNPN and CDR2 is SVGIG (reference sequence). The CDR3 runs to 14 residues. V trimming: 2 bases; J trimming: 6 bases; junction bases outside the gene matches: 4. The CDR3 nucleotides are TGTGCCTGGAGTCCGGGACTAGCGTTCAATGAGCAGTTCTTC. Translating gives CAWSPGLAFNEQFF. Full variable domain (rest looked up from reference TRBV30 and TRBJ2-1): SQTIHQWPATLVQPVGSPLSLECTVEGTSNPNLYWYRQAAGRGLQLLFYSVGIGQISSEVPQNLSASRPQDRQFILSSKKLLLSDSGFYLCAWSPGLAFNEQFFGPGTRLTVL.

The chain is built from TRBV30 and TRBJ2-7; 8 positions match TRBD2. The junction had 12 bases not matched to a gene; V was cut back by 7 bases and J by 4 bases. This CDR3 contains 14 residues. Germline-derived CDR1 and CDR2 are GTSNPN and SVGIG (reference sequence). The DNA for the CDR3 is TGTGCCTCCAACCCGAGCGGGAGCAAGTACGAGCAGTACTTC. This codes for CASNPSGSKYEQYF.